This T cell receptor (beta chain) stems from a study of CD8+ T cells in alopecia areata. Points from the study as a whole: Tissue-resident alphabeta T cells belonging to normal skin likewise get sequenced within scalp specimens. Affected lesional scalp, above all in alopecia totalis/universalis, was more clonal than normal scalp.

This CDR3 contains 12 residues. V dropped 10 bases and J dropped 5; count of bases not matched to a gene: 7. Germline assignment: CDR1 LNHDA and CDR2 SQIVND (reference sequence). The table lists this clone with a few counts. The antigen is undetermined. Sampling of alopecia areata patients yielded lesional scalp punch biopsies as well as peripheral blood. Sorted out of PBMCs were CD4+ T cells and CD8+ T cells. The authors extracted RNA and reverse transcribed it into cDNA as the sequencing template. The assay was immunoSEQ multiplex PCR, and TCRdb's table has in-frame clones only and misses some. The repertoire consists of some 120,000 clones, with about 50% occurring once and the leading ten covering approximately 10%.

V gene TRBV19 combines with J gene TRBJ1-2; 7 bases line up with TRBD1. This receptor was identified in a human donor with alopecia areata. Sequencing used NKG2D-low CD8+ T cells sorted from blood. The CDR3 bases are TGTGCCACAGAGGGGACAGCATATGGCTACACCTTC. Its translation is CATEGTAYGYTF.